These T cell receptor beta chains were read from a single sample in a study of PD-1 blockade in classical Hodgkin lymphoma. Libraries were prepared by immunoSEQ multiplex PCR; TCRdb keeps only in-frame clonotypes and omits some of them. The sample lists around 2,900 clones; around 70% were seen once. The starting material was CD8+ T cells from blood, obtained before the fourth cycle of nivolumab. Every receptor here comes from a human donor with classical Hodgkin lymphoma. Each CDR3 is given with its conserved first and last residue. A D gene is named only where the DNA matches it firmly.

J	V	D	CDR3
TRBJ1-4	TRBV4-3	NA	CASSQGTGGVEKLFF
TRBJ2-1	TRBV5-4	NA	CASSQRTGRGEQFF
TRBJ2-1	TRBV9	NA	CASSVEGGGHNEQFF
TRBJ2-7	TRBV29-1	TRBD2	CSVAPRVRGDYEQYF
TRBJ1-4	TRBV6-6	NA	CASCLTDIYGELFF
TRBJ2-7	TRBV5-1	NA	CASSPRVQGYEQYF
TRBJ1-3	TRBV27	TRBD1	CASSLKGGRNTIYF
TRBJ2-7	TRBV4-1	TRBD1	CASSPGTGTYEQYF
TRBJ2-3	TRBV10-3	NA	CAISERGSSTDTQYF
TRBJ1-1	TRBV7-9	NA	CASSETGGAEAFF
TRBJ2-1	TRBV7-2	NA	CASSLDPGPPQGHEQFF
TRBJ2-3	TRBV9	NA	CASSLGTLITDTQYF
TRBJ1-4	TRBV6-5	TRBD1	CASRRQGFNEKLFF
TRBJ2-1	TRBV5-1	NA	CASSLAGSSSYNEQFF
TRBJ2-2	TRBV7-2	NA	CASSLGLGTGELFF
TRBJ1-6	TRBV9	NA	CASSSPGRGVNSPLHF
TRBJ1-4	TRBV5-1	NA	CASRDDEKLFF
TRBJ1-2	TRBV7-8	NA	CASSLNGGIDGYTF
TRBJ1-1	TRBV28	NA	CASMHGYTEAFF
TRBJ2-5	TRBV5-4	NA	CASSLFGTPQETQYF
TRBJ2-3	TRBV4-3	TRBD2	CASSQELAGGPDTQYF
TRBJ1-2	TRBV4-1	TRBD1	CASNPIQGTYGYTF
TRBJ2-7	TRBV27	NA	CASSLVVSHEQYF
TRBJ2-7	TRBV4-1	NA	CASSHRTGRGEQYF
TRBJ2-1	TRBV5-6	TRBD2	CASSLAASGGDHEQFF
TRBJ2-7	TRBV5-4	TRBD2	CASSLRIAGGSYEQYF
TRBJ2-7	TRBV5-8	NA	CASSFRYEQYF
TRBJ2-7	TRBV7-2	NA	CASSKVGSYEQYF
TRBJ2-1	TRBV19	NA	CASSMAAGRVNEQFF
TRBJ1-6	TRBV7-6	NA	CASSSERDNSPLHF
TRBJ2-1	TRBV4-3	NA	CASSQRALYNEQFF
TRBJ2-3	TRBV9	NA	CASSVGQLPDTQYF
TRBJ2-5	TRBV28	NA	CASSPRETGQHQETQYF
TRBJ2-3	TRBV7-6	TRBD1	CASSRDRGPLGDTQYF